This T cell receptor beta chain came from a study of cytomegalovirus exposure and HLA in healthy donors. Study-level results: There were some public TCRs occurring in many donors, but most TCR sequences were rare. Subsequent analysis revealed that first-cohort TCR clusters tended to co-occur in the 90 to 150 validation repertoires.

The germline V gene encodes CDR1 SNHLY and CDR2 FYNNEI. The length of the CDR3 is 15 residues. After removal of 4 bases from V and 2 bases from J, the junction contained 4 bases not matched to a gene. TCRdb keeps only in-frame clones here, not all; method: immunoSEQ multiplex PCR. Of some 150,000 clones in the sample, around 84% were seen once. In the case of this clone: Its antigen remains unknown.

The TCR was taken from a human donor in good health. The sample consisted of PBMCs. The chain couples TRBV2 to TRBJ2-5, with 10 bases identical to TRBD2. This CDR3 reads CASSVLAGIQETQYF. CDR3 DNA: TGTGCCAGCAGTGTACTAGCGGGGATTCAAGAGACCCAGTACTTC.